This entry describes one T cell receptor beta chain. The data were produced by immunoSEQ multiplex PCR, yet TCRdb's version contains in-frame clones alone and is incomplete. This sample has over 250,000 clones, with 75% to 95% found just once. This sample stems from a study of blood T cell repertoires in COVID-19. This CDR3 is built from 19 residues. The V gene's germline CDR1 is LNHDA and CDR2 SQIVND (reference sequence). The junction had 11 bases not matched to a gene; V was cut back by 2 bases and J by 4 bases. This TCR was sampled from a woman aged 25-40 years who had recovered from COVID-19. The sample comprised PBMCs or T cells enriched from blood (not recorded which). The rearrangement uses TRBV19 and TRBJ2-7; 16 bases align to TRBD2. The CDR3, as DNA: TGTGCCAGTAGTATAACGCCGGGACTAGCGGGAGGGGGCAGTTACGAGCAGTACTTC. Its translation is CASSITPGLAGGGSYEQYF.